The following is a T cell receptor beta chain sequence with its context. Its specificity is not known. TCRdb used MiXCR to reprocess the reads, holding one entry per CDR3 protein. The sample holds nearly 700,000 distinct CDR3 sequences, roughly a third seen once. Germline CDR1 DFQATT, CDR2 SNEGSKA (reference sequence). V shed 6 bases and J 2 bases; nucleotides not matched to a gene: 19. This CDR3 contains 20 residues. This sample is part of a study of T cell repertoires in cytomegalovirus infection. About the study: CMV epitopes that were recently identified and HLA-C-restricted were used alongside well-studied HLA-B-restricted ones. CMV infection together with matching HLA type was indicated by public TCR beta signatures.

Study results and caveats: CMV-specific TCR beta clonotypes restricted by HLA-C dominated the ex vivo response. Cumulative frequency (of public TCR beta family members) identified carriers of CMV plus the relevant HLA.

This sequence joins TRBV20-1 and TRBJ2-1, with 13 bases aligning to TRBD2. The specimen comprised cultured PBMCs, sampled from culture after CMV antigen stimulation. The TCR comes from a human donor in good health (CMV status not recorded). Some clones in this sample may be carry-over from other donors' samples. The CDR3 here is CSAWTGGTSGRGKTYNEQFF. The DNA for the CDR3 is TGCAGTGCATGGACAGGGGGCACTAGCGGGAGGGGCAAGACCTACAATGAGCAGTTCTTC.